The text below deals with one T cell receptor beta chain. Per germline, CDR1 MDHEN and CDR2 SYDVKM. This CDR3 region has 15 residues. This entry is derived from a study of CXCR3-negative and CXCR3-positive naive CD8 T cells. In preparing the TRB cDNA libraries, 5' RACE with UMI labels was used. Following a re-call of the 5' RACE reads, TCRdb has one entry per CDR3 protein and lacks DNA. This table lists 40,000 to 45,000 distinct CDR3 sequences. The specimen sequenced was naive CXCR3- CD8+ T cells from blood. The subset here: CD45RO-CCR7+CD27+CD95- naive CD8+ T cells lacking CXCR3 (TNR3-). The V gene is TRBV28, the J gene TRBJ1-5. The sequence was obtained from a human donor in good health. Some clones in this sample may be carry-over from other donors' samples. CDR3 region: CASSLSADGSQPQHF.